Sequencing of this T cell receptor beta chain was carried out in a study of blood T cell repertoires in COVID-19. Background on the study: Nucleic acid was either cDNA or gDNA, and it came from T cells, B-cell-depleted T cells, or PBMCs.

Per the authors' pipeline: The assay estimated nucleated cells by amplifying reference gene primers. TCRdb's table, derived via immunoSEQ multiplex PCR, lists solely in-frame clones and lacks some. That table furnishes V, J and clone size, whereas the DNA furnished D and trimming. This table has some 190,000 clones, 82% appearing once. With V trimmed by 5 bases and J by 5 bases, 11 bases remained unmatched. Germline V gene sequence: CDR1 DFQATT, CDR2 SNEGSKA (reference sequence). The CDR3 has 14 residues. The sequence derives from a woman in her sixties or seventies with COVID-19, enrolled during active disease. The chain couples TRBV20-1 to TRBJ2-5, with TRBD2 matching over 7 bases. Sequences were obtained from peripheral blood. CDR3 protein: CSARGGEAHETQYF. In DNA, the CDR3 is TGCAGTGCTCGTGGGGGGGAGGCGCATGAGACCCAGTACTTC.